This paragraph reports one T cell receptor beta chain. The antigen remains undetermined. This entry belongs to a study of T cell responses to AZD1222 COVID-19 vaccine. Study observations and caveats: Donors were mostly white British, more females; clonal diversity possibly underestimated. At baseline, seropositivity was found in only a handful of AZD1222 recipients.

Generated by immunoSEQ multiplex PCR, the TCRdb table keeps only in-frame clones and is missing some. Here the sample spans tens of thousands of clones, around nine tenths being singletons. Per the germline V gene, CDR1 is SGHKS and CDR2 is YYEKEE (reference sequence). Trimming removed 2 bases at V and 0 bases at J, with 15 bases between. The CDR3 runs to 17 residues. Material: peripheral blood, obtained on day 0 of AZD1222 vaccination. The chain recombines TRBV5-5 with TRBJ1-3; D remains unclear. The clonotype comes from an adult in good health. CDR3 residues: CASSFRYAPSSGNTIYF. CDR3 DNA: TGTGCCAGCAGCTTCCGTTATGCGCCGAGCTCTGGAAACACCATATATTTT.